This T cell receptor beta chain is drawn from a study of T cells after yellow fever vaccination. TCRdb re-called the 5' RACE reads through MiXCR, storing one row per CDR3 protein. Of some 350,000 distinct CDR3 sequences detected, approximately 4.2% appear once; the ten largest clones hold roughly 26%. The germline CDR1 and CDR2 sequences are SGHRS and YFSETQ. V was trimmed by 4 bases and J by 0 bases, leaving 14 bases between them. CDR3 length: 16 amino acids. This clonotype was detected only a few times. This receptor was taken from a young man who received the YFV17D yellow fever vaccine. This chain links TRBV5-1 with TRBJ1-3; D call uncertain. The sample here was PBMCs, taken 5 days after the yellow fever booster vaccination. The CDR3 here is CASSREQITSGNTIYF. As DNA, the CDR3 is TGCGCCAGCAGCCGTGAACAGATTACCTCTGGAAACACCATATATTTT.